This TCR beta chain was captured by sequencing in a study of OX40 agonist ivuxolimab in advanced cancers. About the investigation overall: The costimulatory receptor OX40 (CD134) was targeted by ivuxolimab, a fully human IgG2 agonistic monoclonal antibody. Intravenous ivuxolimab was administered to patients every 2 weeks at six dose levels: 0.01, 0.1, 0.3, 1.5, 3 and 10 mg/kg. Of the approximately 54 patients in dose escalation, around 19 had hepatocellular carcinoma, some 15 had melanoma, 9 had renal cell carcinoma and 9 had head and neck cancer. In the dose-escalation cohort, 75% to 90% of patients were male, and the mean age was approximately 60 years with a range of about 20 to 80. Patients were allowed to have had prior anti-PD-1, anti-PD-L1 or anti-CTLA-4 therapy, and 40% of the dose-escalation patients had previously received checkpoint inhibitors. Partial responses were achieved by three dose-escalation patients, of whom one had hepatocellular carcinoma and two had cutaneous melanoma. The purpose of peripheral TCRbeta sequencing was to test whether ivuxolimab changed TCR sequence diversity and led to clonal T-cell expansion. The monotherapy dose-escalation portion (N ≈ 55 patients) of the phase I ivuxolimab trial is reported in the paper.

The trial excluded patients who had a history of autoimmune disease or who were on systemic immunosuppression. In every dose cohort, peripheral blood was drawn for TCR sequencing at baseline, cycle 4 day 1, and cycle 7 day 1. The samples were drawn from a first-in-human, open-label, multicenter phase I dose-escalation trial of ivuxolimab. Adults with locally advanced or metastatic melanoma, renal cell, hepatocellular, or head and neck squamous cell carcinoma were enrolled in the trial. Before TCR sequencing, CD4+ T cells and CD8+ T cells were sorted from peripheral blood as separate populations. Genomic DNA was extracted from sorted cells for sequencing of the TCRbeta CDR3 region. TCRbeta CDR3 regions were sequenced using the immunoSEQ Assay. TCRdb retrieved this table from immuneACCESS and kept in-frame rearrangements only. Not all clones are present; in checked studies, unresolved V genes account for under half, and no reason is known for the remainder. Present in this sample are 10,000 to 15,000 clones, approximately 78% of which were seen just once. Approximately 40% of the sample belongs to the ten largest clones.

Trimming takes 5 bases from V and 8 bases from J, and the germline ends sit 15 bases apart. CDR1 KGHSH and CDR2 LQKENI are derived from the germline V gene. Counted from cysteine to phenylalanine, this CDR3 has 14 amino acids. Just the 42-base CDR3 DNA is kept, in frame starting at base 1. The table lists this clone with a count of one. Its specific antigen is unknown. No clone much larger than this one lies a single base away; base qualities are absent. Here is what the overall study found, with its caveats: At doses of 0.1 to 3.0 mg/kg, clonal expansion of both CD4+ and CD8+ blood T cells was observed from baseline to week 6. After ivuxolimab, CD8+ T cells had more expanded clones than CD4+ T cells on average. In the 0.1-3.0 mg/kg groups, partial responders were among the patients with the lowest normalized peripheral clonal expansion, particularly in CD8+ T cells. Which antigens the clonally expanded peripheral T cells were specific for was not determined. Low levels of normalized T-cell clonal expansion were also seen in some patients who did not respond.

Sequenced material: CD4+ or CD8+ T cells sorted from blood, taken in a trial of the OX40 agonist ivuxolimab. This TCR was recovered from an adult with an advanced solid tumor such as melanoma, head and neck, liver or kidney cancer. The rearranged segments are TRBV18 and TRBJ1-4; TRBD1 is a weak D gene call, 6 bases matching. The DNA sequence reads TGTGCCAGCTCAGCGACAGGACTTAAGGAAAAACTGTTTTTT. Translated, it reads CASSATGLKEKLFF.